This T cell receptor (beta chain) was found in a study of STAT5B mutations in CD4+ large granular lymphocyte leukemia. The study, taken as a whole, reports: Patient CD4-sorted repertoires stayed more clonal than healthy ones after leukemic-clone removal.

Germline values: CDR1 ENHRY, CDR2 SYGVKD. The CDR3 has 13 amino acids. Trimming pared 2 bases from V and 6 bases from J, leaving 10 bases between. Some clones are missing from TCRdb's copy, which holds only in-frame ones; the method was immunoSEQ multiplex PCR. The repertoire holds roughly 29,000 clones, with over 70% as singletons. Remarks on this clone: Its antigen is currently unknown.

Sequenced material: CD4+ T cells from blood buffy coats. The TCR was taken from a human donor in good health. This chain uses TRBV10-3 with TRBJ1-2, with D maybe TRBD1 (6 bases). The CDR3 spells CAISEAQGDGYTF. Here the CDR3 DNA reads TGTGCCATCAGTGAGGCACAGGGCGATGGCTACACCTTC.